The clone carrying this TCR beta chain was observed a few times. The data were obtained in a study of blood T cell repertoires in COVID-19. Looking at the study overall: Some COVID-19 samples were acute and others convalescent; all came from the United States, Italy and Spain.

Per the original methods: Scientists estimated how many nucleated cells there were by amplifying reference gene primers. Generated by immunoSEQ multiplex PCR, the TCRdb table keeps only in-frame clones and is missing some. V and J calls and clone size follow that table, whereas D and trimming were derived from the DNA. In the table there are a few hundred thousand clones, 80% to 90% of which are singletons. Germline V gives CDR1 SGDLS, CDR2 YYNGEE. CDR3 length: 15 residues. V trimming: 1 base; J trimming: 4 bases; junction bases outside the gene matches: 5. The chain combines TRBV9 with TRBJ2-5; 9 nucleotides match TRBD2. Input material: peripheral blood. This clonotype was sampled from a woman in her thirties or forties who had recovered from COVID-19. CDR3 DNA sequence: TGTGCCAGCAGCGTATTAGCGGGGGAGGGAGAGACCCAGTACTTC. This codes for CASSVLAGEGETQYF.